The clone carrying this T cell receptor beta chain has only a few counts. This sample stems from a study of T-cell reconstitution after alpha-beta-depleted transplantation in children. The ends were cut back, 3 bases at V and 8 bases at J, with 16 bases in the middle. The CDR3 runs 14 residues. Germline V gene lookup returns CDR1 LGHNA and CDR2 YNFKEQ. TCRbeta library construction was performed incorporating unique molecular identifiers. Each CDR3 protein gets one entry after TCRdb re-called the PCR reads with MiXCR. The profile shows hundreds of thousands of distinct CDR3 sequences, around 13% of them singletons.

The chain links TRBV4-2 to TRBJ1-1; perhaps TRBD1 as D (5 bases). The receptor was derived from a human donor who donated a stem cell graft to a child with combined immunodeficiency. The sequenced sample was PBMCs from the stem cell graft donor, obtained from the stem cell graft. The CDR3 sequence is CASSHPGAGKEAFF. DNA of the CDR3: TGTGCCAGCAGCCACCCTGGGGCAGGGAAGGAAGCTTTCTTT.